Listed below are T cell receptor beta chains from one sample, sequenced in a study of cytomegalovirus exposure and HLA in healthy donors. Only in-frame clones appear in the TCRdb table, and some are missing; sequencing was by immunoSEQ multiplex PCR. This sample yields about 130,000 clones, of which under 85% are seen a single time; 9.5% to 15% belongs to the top ten. The sample consisted of PBMCs. These receptors originate from a woman aged 35 to 49 in good health and CMV-seropositive. Both conserved end residues are trimmed from each CDR3. Each record gives: V gene, J gene, CDR3 protein.

V: TRBV11-1
J: TRBJ1-4
CDR3: ASSLILGSGEKLF

V: TRBV27
J: TRBJ1-4
CDR3: ASSFEGNEKLF

V: TRBV6-1
J: TRBJ2-1
CDR3: ASSELSGRGEQF

V: TRBV20-1
J: TRBJ2-1
CDR3: SASGRNEQF

V: TRBV28
J: TRBJ2-1
CDR3: ASSLWSGHNEQF

V: TRBV5-1
J: TRBJ2-2
CDR3: ASSFFVTGVRTGELF

V: TRBV6-5
J: TRBJ2-7
CDR3: ASSQGLLYEQY

V: TRBV27
J: TRBJ2-1
CDR3: ASSGAAANNEQF

V: TRBV20-1
J: TRBJ2-3
CDR3: SARQINTQY

V: TRBV2
J: TRBJ2-1
CDR3: ASRQNPSGRDEQF

V: TRBV11-2
J: TRBJ1-2
CDR3: ASSPPYRGNGYT

V: TRBV4-1
J: TRBJ1-3
CDR3: ASSPRTGDSGNTIY

V: TRBV19
J: TRBJ2-7
CDR3: ASSIVLAGSYEQY

V: TRBV15
J: TRBJ2-2
CDR3: ATSRPLGTGENTGELF

V: TRBV6-1
J: TRBJ2-3
CDR3: ASSEINPDTQY

V: TRBV11-2
J: TRBJ2-7
CDR3: ASSFSGLAEETYEQY

V: TRBV11-2
J: TRBJ2-5
CDR3: ASSPRTGPQETQY

V: TRBV7-2
J: TRBJ2-7
CDR3: ASSLTSGSGEQY

V: TRBV15
J: TRBJ1-2
CDR3: ATSVNTGPGSYGYT

V: TRBV28
J: TRBJ1-5
CDR3: ASSRQDSFSNQPQH

V: TRBV11-2
J: TRBJ2-1
CDR3: ASSPGTSQSNEQF

V: TRBV4-1
J: TRBJ2-7
CDR3: ASSRSDRSNEQY

V: TRBV6-5
J: TRBJ1-5
CDR3: ASRPGQGANQPQH

V: TRBV2
J: TRBJ2-1
CDR3: ASSVIAGGPNNEQF

V: TRBV18
J: TRBJ1-3
CDR3: ASSPDNRGSGNTIY

V: TRBV7-9
J: TRBJ2-7
CDR3: ASSSDVRGEQY